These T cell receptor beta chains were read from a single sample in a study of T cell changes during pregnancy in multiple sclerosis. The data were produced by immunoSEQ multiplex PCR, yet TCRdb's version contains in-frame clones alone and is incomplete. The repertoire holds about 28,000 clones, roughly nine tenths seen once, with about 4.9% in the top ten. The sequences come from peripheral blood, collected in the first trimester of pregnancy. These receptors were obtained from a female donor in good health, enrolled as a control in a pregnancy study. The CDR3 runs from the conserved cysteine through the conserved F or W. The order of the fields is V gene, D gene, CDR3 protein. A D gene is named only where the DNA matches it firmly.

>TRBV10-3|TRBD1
CAIRGQGLSGNTIYF
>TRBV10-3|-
CAISEVYTDTQYF
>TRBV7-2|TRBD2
CASSSLSGRDYGEQYF
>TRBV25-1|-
CASSEVSTAYGYTF
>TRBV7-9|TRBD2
CASSFTSELYF
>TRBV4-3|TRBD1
CASSQDGPSGGETQYF
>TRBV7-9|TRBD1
CASSPRDRVTDTQYF
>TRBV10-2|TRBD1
CASSESWDRLGGANVLTF
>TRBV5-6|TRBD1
CASSQKGQGREQYF
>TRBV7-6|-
CASSLPGVEAFF
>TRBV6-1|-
CASSERGYNQPQHF
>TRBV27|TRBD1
CASKQGSRNTEAFF
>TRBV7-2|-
CASSLRRVNQPQHF
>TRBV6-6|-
CASSYTEETQYF
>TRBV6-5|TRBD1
CASSWDRVNTEAFF
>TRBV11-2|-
CASSFGRNYGYTF
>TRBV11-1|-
CASSFGGVTDTQYF
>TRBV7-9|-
CASSLAKDGIYEQYF
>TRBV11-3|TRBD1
CASTGGALTEAFF
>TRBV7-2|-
CASSLIRGTDISYNEQFF
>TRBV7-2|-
CASSLRRTLNTEAFF
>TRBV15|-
CATSRGPSVRESYNEQFF
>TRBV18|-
CASSPDSSYEQYF
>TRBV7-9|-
CASSLLGDHRRPYSPLHF
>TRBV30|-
CACGGGAKTQYF
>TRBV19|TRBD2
CASSIGASGSGATQYF
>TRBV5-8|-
CASSLAGATEAFF
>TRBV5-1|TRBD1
CASTQPGGYYGYTF
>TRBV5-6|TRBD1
CASSIGTGAPPYNEQFF
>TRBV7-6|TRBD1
CASSLSIGTGLHEQYF
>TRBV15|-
CATSRESGGMAGNTIYF